The next 27 T cell receptor beta chains were all read from a single sample in a study of healthy donors' naive CD4 and CD8 T cells (dated by TCRdb to between 2014 and 2017). Data came from a 454 GS FLX Titanium. A previously published linear amplification protocol was used to build TCR libraries from roughly 500 ng of total RNA. In-frame beta chains were kept once TCRdb had trimmed the public reads at Q25 with fastp and called clones with MiXCR. Every CDR3 protein is listed once, alongside the most common genes and DNA of its rows. This sample gives 180,000 or so distinct CDR3 sequences in total; over 60% of them show up just once. Jointly, the top ten make up more than 2% of the sample. Specimen: naive CD4+ and CD8+ T cells sorted from blood, pooled from several donors. The cell subset or site label of this sample denotes: FACS-sorted naive CD4+ (CD45RO-CD45RA+) and naive CD8+ (CD45RA+CD27bright) T cells. The source is a pool of human donors in good health; the sample pools cells from several healthy donors.

The rearrangement joins TRBV14 to TRBJ2-5; D may correspond to TRBD1 or TRBD2 (5 bases each). The CDR3 totals 14 residues. Germline loops: CDR1 SGHDN, CDR2 FVKESK. The germline V and J ends were trimmed by 5 bases and 4 bases, with 14 bases remaining between them. The CDR3 DNA reads as TGTGCCAGCAGCGACCGGGACGGAATAGAGACCCAGTACTTC. Translation gives CASSDRDGIETQYF.

The rearrangement links TRBV5-4 to TRBJ2-2; 9 bases fit TRBD2. The V segment lost 0 bases and the J segment 4 bases; nucleotides outside the gene matches: 4. The CDR3 is 16 residues long. Germline-derived CDR1 and CDR2 are SGHNT and YYREEE (reference sequence). DNA for the CDR3: TGTGCCAGCAGCTTGGTGGCTAGCGGGACCACCGGGGAGCTGTTTTTT. Residues: CASSLVASGTTGELFF.

The V and J genes are TRBV5-4 and TRBJ1-6, with D unresolved. The CDR3 is made up of 13 amino acids. The germline gives CDR1 SGHNT, CDR2 YYREEE (reference sequence). The germline V and J ends were trimmed by 1 base and 8 bases, with 7 bases remaining between them. CDR3 sequence reads: CASSLMWDSPLHF. The CDR3 DNA reads TGTGCCAGCAGCTTGATGTGGGATTCACCCCTCCACTTT.

The chain links TRBV11-2 to TRBJ2-5, with a possible D match to TRBD2 (5 bases). CDR3 length: 16 amino acids. V was shortened by 3 bases and J by 5 bases, with 19 bases between the two germline ends. Germline loops: CDR1 SGHAT, CDR2 FQNNGV. The CDR3 coding sequence is TGTGCCAGCAGCTTCCCGTTAGCGCCCAAGCGGGAGACCCAGTACTTC. It yields the protein CASSFPLAPKRETQYF.

This clonotype appeared once. CDR3 sequence: CASSFGLAGNNEQFF. The CDR3 DNA is TGTGCCAGCAGCTTCGGGCTAGCGGGGAACAATGAGCAGTTCTTC. J is TRBJ2-1 and V is TRBV11-2; TRBD2 matches at 9 bases. Per the germline V gene, CDR1 is SGHAT and CDR2 is FQNNGV. Trimming at V came to 3 bases and at J to 5 bases, leaving 5 bases not matched to a gene. The CDR3 runs 15 residues. The complete variable domain, with remaining parts taken from reference TRBV11-2 and TRBJ2-1, reads EAGVAQSPRYKIIEKRQSVAFWCNPISGHATLYWYQQILGQGPKLLIQFQNNGVVDDSQLPKDRFSAERLKGVDSTLKIQPAKLEDSAVYLCASSFGLAGNNEQFFGPGTRLTVL.

This clonotype occurred once. This chain connects TRBV27 to TRBJ1-1; D perhaps matches TRBD1 (5 bases). CDR3 length equals 15 residues. CDR1 is MNHEY, CDR2 SMNVEV, per germline (reference sequence). Trimming took off 6 bases at V and 0 bases at J, with 14 bases between the two ends. The CDR3 is CASSRRGELNTEAFF. CDR3 sequence (DNA): TGTGCCAGCAGCCGTAGGGGAGAACTGAACACTGAAGCTTTCTTT.

This clonotype was found a few times. The chain employs TRBV29-1 and TRBJ2-2; tentative D call: TRBD1 (6 bases). Looked up from germline, CDR1 is SQVTM and CDR2 is ANQGSEA. CDR3 length: 15 amino acids. V lost 4 bases and J lost 0, with 12 bases in between. CDR3 in amino acids: CSVGSGAPNTGELFF. The DNA for the CDR3 is TGCAGCGTTGGGTCAGGGGCCCCGAACACCGGGGAGCTGTTTTTT.

The rearrangement joins TRBV5-4 to TRBJ2-1, with TRBD1 matching 7 bases. The ends lost 4 bases at V and 2 bases at J; junction bases unmatched: 6. CDR3 size: 15 residues. Germline assignment: CDR1 SGHNT and CDR2 YYREEE (reference sequence). CDR3 bases: TGTGCCAGCAGCGCCCGGGACAGAACCTACAATGAGCAGTTCTTC. As protein: CASSARDRTYNEQFF.

The CDR3 is CASSGTGTEAFF. The CDR3 DNA is TGTGCCAGCAGTGGGACGGGGACTGAAGCTTTCTTT. The rearrangement joins TRBV6-2 or TRBV6-3 to TRBJ1-1; D may be TRBD1 (5 bases). Germline V gene lookup returns CDR1 MNHEY and CDR2 SVGEGT. The CDR3 has 12 amino acids. Deletions cut 5 bases from V and 5 bases from J, with 9 bases between.

This clonotype was seen a few times. The chain couples TRBV11-2 to TRBJ2-1; the match to TRBD2 covers 8 bases. The CDR3 has 17 amino acids. V lost 5 bases to trimming and J lost 0 bases; unmatched junction nucleotides: 9. The germline CDR1 and CDR2 sequences are SGHAT and FQNNGV. CDR3 loop: CASSQAGALSSYNEQFF. The CDR3 DNA follows: TGTGCCAGCAGCCAAGCGGGAGCCTTGAGCTCCTACAATGAGCAGTTCTTC.

The rearrangement links TRBV10-3 to TRBJ2-1; 7 bases line up with TRBD2. The CDR3 sequence is 16 residues long. The trim removed 2 bases at V and 7 bases at J, leaving 11 bases unmatched. CDR1 is ENHRY and CDR2 is SYGVKD in the germline V gene. CDR3 amino acids: CAISERGAGDLNEQFF. For the CDR3, the DNA is TGTGCCATCAGTGAGCGGGGTGCGGGGGATCTAAATGAGCAGTTCTTC.

The rearrangement uses TRBV4-3 and TRBJ2-5; D is possibly TRBD1 or TRBD2 (5 bases each). V lost 0 bases to trimming and J lost 4 bases, with 24 bases between them. Germline V lookup: CDR1 LGHNA, CDR2 YSLEER. The CDR3 contains 19 residues. CDR3 nucleotides: TGCGCCAGCAGCCAAGATCTGCCGGGACCAGCGGTCCTTGGAGAGACCCAGTACTTC. As protein: CASSQDLPGPAVLGETQYF.

The chain couples TRBV6-1 to TRBJ2-3, with 7 bases aligning to TRBD2. Trimming at V came to 7 bases and at J to 4 bases, leaving 5 bases not matched to a gene. From germline, CDR1 is MNHNS and CDR2 SASEGT. CDR3 size: 13 residues. The CDR3 sequence is CASTTSVADTQYF. The DNA for the CDR3 is TGTGCCAGCACTACTAGCGTTGCAGATACGCAGTATTTT.

The chain combines TRBV6-5 with TRBJ2-6; no clear D gene. This CDR3 contains 16 residues. The ends were cut back, 5 bases at V and 2 bases at J, with 13 bases in the middle. Germline-derived CDR1 and CDR2 are MNHEY and SVGAGI. The CDR3 coding sequence is TGTGCCAGCAGTACTGGCCCCCTACCTGGGGCCAACGTCCTGACTTTC. Translated: CASSTGPLPGANVLTF.

The chain recombines TRBV5-5 with TRBJ2-5; 11 positions match TRBD2. This CDR3 is 16 amino acids long. With 5 bases clipped from V and 2 bases from J, the junction kept 8 bases outside the gene matches. Germline V gives CDR1 SGHKS, CDR2 YYEKEE (reference sequence). CDR3 bases: TGTGCCAGCAGTTATACGTGGACTAGCGGGCAAGAGACCCAGTACTTC. It specifies CASSYTWTSGQETQYF.

The CDR3 spells CSVEGARGHLDGYTF. CDR3 sequence (DNA): TGCAGCGTTGAAGGCGCCCGGGGGCATCTAGATGGCTACACCTTC. The chain uses TRBV29-1 and TRBJ1-2; possibly TRBD1 for D (6 bases). The germline gives CDR1 SQVTM, CDR2 ANQGSEA. Trimming shortened V by 1 base and J by 6 bases, and 18 bases separated the two germline ends. The CDR3 has 15 residues.

This clonotype was recorded only once. The genes are TRBV12-3 or TRBV12-4 and TRBJ1-2; 8 nucleotides match TRBD1. The trim removed 3 bases at V and 7 bases at J, leaving 7 bases unmatched. The CDR3 sequence is 14 residues long. DNA for the CDR3: TGTGCCAGCAGTTTCCCTCCAGGGGGCTCTGGCTACACCTTC. Translation gives CASSFPPGGSGYTF.

The V gene is TRBV11-2, the J gene TRBJ1-6; TRBD1 agrees at 10 bases. J gave up 9 bases and V 6 bases, and 11 bases lay outside the gene matches. Germline loops: CDR1 SGHAT, CDR2 FQNNGV. The CDR3 is 16 amino acids. CDR3 sequence reads: CASRFRGGQGSSPLHF. In nucleotides, the CDR3 is TGTGCCAGCAGATTCCGCGGGGGACAGGGGAGTTCACCCCTCCACTTT.

The chain combines TRBV5-1 with TRBJ2-3; TRBD1 aligns across 8 bases. The CDR3 contains 14 residues. Trimming took 0 bases from V and 5 from J; bases not matched to a gene: 2. CDR1 is SGHRS, CDR2 YFSETQ, per germline. The CDR3 reads CASSLGQGIDTQYF. CDR3 bases: TGCGCCAGCAGCTTGGGACAGGGGATAGATACGCAGTATTTT.

The chain combines TRBV29-1 with TRBJ1-1, with unresolved D. The germline V gene has CDR1 SQVTM and CDR2 ANQGSEA. The CDR3 is 13 amino acids. Trimming shortened V by 2 bases and J by 1 base, and 8 bases separated the two germline ends. In DNA, the CDR3 is TGCAGCGTTGAATGGGATAAGAACACTGAAGCTTTCTTT. This encodes CSVEWDKNTEAFF.

CDR3 sequence: CASSLVALYNEQFF. The CDR3 coding sequence is TGTGCCAGCAGCTTAGTGGCTCTATACAATGAGCAGTTCTTC. This rearrangement joins TRBV11-1 to TRBJ2-1; the D is unclear. This CDR3 has 14 amino acids. Trimming took off 1 base at V and 4 bases at J, with 8 bases between the two ends. CDR1 SGHAT and CDR2 FQDESV come from the germline V gene (reference sequence).

The chain employs TRBV6-5 and TRBJ2-5; D call uncertain. CDR3 length: 12 amino acids. CDR1 and CDR2 (germline): MNHEY, SVGAGI. V gave up 8 bases and J gave up 9 bases, with 16 bases separating them. CDR3 bases: TGTGCCAGCGGAACGGCCCTGAGCCCCCAGTACTTC. It yields the protein CASGTALSPQYF.

The chain recombines TRBV18 with TRBJ2-1; tentative D call: TRBD1 (6 bases). Germline V gene data show CDR1 as KGHSH and CDR2 as LQKENI. CDR3 size: 15 residues. Trimming shortened V by 3 bases and J by 5 bases, and 14 bases separated the two germline ends. The CDR3 DNA reads TGTGCCAGCTCACCCGGGACATCTCGAAACAATGAGCAGTTCTTC. Protein: CASSPGTSRNNEQFF.

The chain has TRBV5-6 and TRBJ2-1; D may be TRBD1 (5 bases). CDR3 size: 13 residues. The V gene's germline CDR1 is SGHDT and CDR2 YYEEEE. V lost 3 bases, J lost 6 bases, and 10 bases lay in between. CDR3 nucleotide sequence: TGTGCCAGCAGCTCGACAGTATCCAATGAGCAGTTCTTC. Protein sequence: CASSSTVSNEQFF.

The CDR3 DNA reads TGCGCCAGCAGCTTGGCTTCGGGTACTTACAATGAGCAGTTCTTC. It yields the protein CASSLASGTYNEQFF. The chain combines TRBV5-1 with TRBJ2-1; D is unresolved. The CDR3 covers 15 residues. CDR1 SGHRS and CDR2 YFSETQ come from the germline V gene. V lost 0 bases and J lost 4, with 11 bases in between.

This clonotype was picked up a small number of times. V usage is TRBV29-1 and J usage is TRBJ2-7; 9 bases align to TRBD1. The germline V gene encodes CDR1 SQVTM and CDR2 ANQGSEA. The CDR3 has 14 residues. With 1 base clipped from V and 0 bases from J, the junction kept 1 base outside the gene matches. The DNA for the CDR3 is TGCAGCGTTGAAGGGACAGGGGCCTCCTACGAGCAGTACTTC. This sequence encodes CSVEGTGASYEQYF.

The rearrangement joins TRBV6-5 to TRBJ1-2; the match to TRBD1 covers 11 bases. CDR1 and CDR2 (germline): MNHEY, SVGAGI. V lost 6 bases, J lost 4 bases, and 4 bases stayed unmatched. CDR3 length: 14 residues. The chain's CDR3 is CASSRTGGAYGYTF. The CDR3 bases are TGTGCCAGCAGCCGGACAGGGGGCGCCTATGGCTACACCTTC.